The T cell receptor beta chain described here comes from a study of long-term antiretroviral therapy in people with HIV. This clone has more than one count but fewer than ten. Its matching antigen is unknown. Whole-study results and caveats: Diversity remained lower than transplant donor controls, even though it increased after ART. Pre-ART expanded clones dominated the repertoire at every time point.

Every HIV-positive participant received treatment in the United States. The run of the v3.0 immunoSEQ assay was at survey level. The data were produced by immunoSEQ multiplex PCR, yet TCRdb's version contains in-frame clones alone and is incomplete. The sample shows 20,000 to 25,000 clones, 79% of them seen only once. The source is a woman aged 40 to 50 with HIV. The input for sequencing was unsorted PBMCs, taken 4.1 years after starting antiretroviral therapy.

This CDR3 reads CASSLVGARSSPLHF. Written as DNA, the CDR3 is TGTGCCAGCAGCTTAGTAGGGGCAAGGAGTTCACCCCTCCACTTT. The gene calls are TRBV7-2 and TRBJ1-6, with TRBD1 as a possible D gene (5 bases). The germline V gene encodes CDR1 SGHTA and CDR2 FQGNSA. The CDR3 covers 15 residues. V lost 1 base to trimming and J lost 9 bases, with 13 bases between them.